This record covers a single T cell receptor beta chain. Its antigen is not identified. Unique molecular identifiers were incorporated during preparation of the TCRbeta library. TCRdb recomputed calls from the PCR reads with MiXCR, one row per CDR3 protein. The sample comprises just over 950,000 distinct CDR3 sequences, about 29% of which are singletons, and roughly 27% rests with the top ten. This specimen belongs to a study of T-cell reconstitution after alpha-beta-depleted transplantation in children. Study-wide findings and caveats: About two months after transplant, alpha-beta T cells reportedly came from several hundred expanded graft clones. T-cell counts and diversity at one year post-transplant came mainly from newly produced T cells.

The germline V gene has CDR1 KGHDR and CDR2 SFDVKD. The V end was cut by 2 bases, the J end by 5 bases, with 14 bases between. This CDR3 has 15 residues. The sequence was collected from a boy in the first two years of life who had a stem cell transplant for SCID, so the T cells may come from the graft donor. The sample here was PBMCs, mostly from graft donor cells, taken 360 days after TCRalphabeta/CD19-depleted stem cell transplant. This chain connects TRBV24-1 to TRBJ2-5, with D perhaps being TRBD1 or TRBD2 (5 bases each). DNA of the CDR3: TGTGCCACCAGTGATTATGATCAGGGACGGGAGACCCAGTACTTC. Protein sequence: CATSDYDQGRETQYF.